The entry that follows covers one TCR beta chain sequence. This clonotype has at least ten counts. The clone's antigen remains unknown. No base qualities exist here, and no much larger clone lies one base off it. The record originates from a study of Graves' ophthalmopathy and Graves' hyperthyroidism (dated by TCRdb to about 2018). Turning to the overall study: Hyperthyroidism was considered stable if no progression to ophthalmopathy occurred within 18 months of follow-up. TCR beta repertoire signatures were used to distinguish Graves' ophthalmopathy from Graves' hyperthyroidism and to predict progression to ophthalmopathy. In total, over 130 blood samples were TCR-sequenced: 43 ophthalmopathy, approximately 75 hyperthyroidism and some 17 hyperthyroidism-to-ophthalmopathy patients. To explore V-J signatures that distinguish ophthalmopathy from hyperthyroidism, a discovery set of about a hundred patients was enrolled, made up of 40 to 45 with ophthalmopathy and some 58 with stable hyperthyroidism. The independent validation cohort included around 19 hyperthyroidism patients plus 17 patients who later progressed from hyperthyroidism to ophthalmopathy. In over 5 hyperthyroidism patients, the T-cell repertoire of thyroid tissue was compared with the T-cell repertoire of blood. After sampling, hyperthyroidism patients received methimazole starting at 30 mg daily, and ophthalmopathy patients received high-dose intravenous methylprednisolone. Here is what the overall study found, with its caveats: No statistical method was used to set the sample size in advance, and the investigators knew which group each participant was assigned to. Ophthalmopathy was separated from stable hyperthyroidism by the 13-signature model with roughly 88% sensitivity and roughly 83% specificity in cross-validation and with 80%/75% in the test set. In validation, the model predicted ophthalmopathy progression with 55% to 71% sensitivity and 72% to 80% specificity; more than ten predicted patients were CT-confirmed with GO in a median of about 6.2 months. Most expanded thyroid clonotypes with a frequency above 0.001 also appeared in blood, which suggests that blood repertoires may reflect the immune response in the thyroid.

Patients with hyperthyroidism were aged 18 to 65 years, had been newly diagnosed, and had a disease duration of less than 2 months. Patients were excluded if they had other autoimmune diseases, uncontrolled infections, pregnancy or lactation. Diagnosis was based on clinical symptoms, serum thyroxine, TRAb, thyroid ultrasound and orbital computed tomography. Total RNA was extracted using Trizol reagent, and RNA quality was checked on an Agilent 2100 Bioanalyzer. For repertoire sequencing, TCR beta CDR3 regions were amplified from RNA transcripts. The first round of RT-PCR was done with HTBI primers and the Qiagen OneStep RT-PCR kit, and was followed by a second round of multiplex PCR, then size selection and purification. The libraries underwent paired-end sequencing with 100 bp reads on an Illumina HiSeq2000. In the authors' own workflow: SOAPnuke was used to process the reads, removing any read that contained adapters or uncalled bases, had a mean Phred below 15, or lacked an exact match to the constant primer or identifier. High-quality paired reads were merged with COPE v1.2.5. Unique nucleotide sequences were defined as clonotypes and aligned to IMGT TRB V, D and J references using MiTCR v1.1. Only V-J combinations with frequency above 0.0001 were analysed, covering over 98% of repertoires. A TCR clonal expansion and chaos score per V-J combination was defined as the ratio of F50 clonal expansion to chaos observed in the TCRdist matrix. Welch's t-statistics and random forest were used to reduce the features to approximately 13 V-J combinations, which were then used as input to a naive Bayes classifier. Thyroid-blood repertoire similarity was quantified with the Morisita-Horn index. Using fastp trimming at Q25 and MiXCR clonotype assembly, TCRdb reanalyzed the public sequencing data and kept in-frame beta chains. Rows are combined by CDR3 protein, so each entry shows the most common genes and DNA. V and J calls and clone size were set by TCRdb, not the authors. The sample yields around 1.1 million distinct CDR3 sequences; about 40% were counted once. 11% of the sample goes to the ten largest clones.

Material: peripheral blood or thyroid tissue (not recorded which). The receptor's source is an adult man with Graves' hyperthyroidism.

The CDR3 protein is CSVEEGPTEAFF. In nucleotide form, the sequence is TGCAGCGTTGAGGAGGGGCCCACTGAAGCTTTCTTT. The V gene is TRBV29-1 and the J gene is TRBJ1-1; 5 matching bases give a weak D call of TRBD1. The CDR3 sequence holds 12 residues, the cysteine and phenylalanine included. The kept DNA is CDR3 alone, 36 bases in frame from the first base. V is pared back by 3 bases and J by 4 bases, with 9 bases lying between the germline termini. The germline V gene gives CDR1 as SQVTM and CDR2 as ANQGSEA.